The 19 T cell receptor beta chains below come from one sample, sequenced in a study of T cells in Graves' hyperthyroidism and ophthalmopathy. The investigators amplified TCR beta CDR3 regions from RNA transcripts. In the first-round RT-PCR of the TCR CDR3, the HTBI primer set was used. From the multiplex PCR reads, TCRdb called clonotypes with MiXCR, one entry per CDR3 protein. The sample consists of approximately 410,000 distinct CDR3 sequences, roughly 13% of them appearing once. The sequencing sample was made of blood. Receptor source: a woman younger than 30 with Graves' hyperthyroidism.

In its sample, this clonotype was seen many times. At one boundary the junction diverges from the germline segment, which might be a read error. The chain uses TRBV13 and TRBJ1-1, with TRBD1 matching over 8 bases. Germline lookup yields CDR1 PRHDT and CDR2 FYEKMQ (reference sequence). This CDR3 has 14 residues. The CDR3 protein is CASSLGQGFTEAFF. The CDR3 DNA is TGTGCCAGCAGCCTAGGACAGGGATTCACTGAAGCTTTCTTT.

This clonotype occurred many times. This chain uses TRBV7-6 with TRBJ2-1; 7 bases are a match to TRBD2. V was clipped by 0 bases and J by 5 bases; unmatched bases: 7. The CDR3 runs to 16 residues. Germline V gives CDR1 SGHVS, CDR2 FNYEAQ. CDR3 DNA sequence: TGTGCCAGCAGCTTAGCGCGCAGCGGGGTTGACAATGAGCAGTTCTTC. Residues: CASSLARSGVDNEQFF.

This clonotype was counted many times. The genes are TRBV5-1 and TRBJ2-1; perhaps TRBD1 as D (6 bases). CDR1 is SGHRS, CDR2 YFSETQ, per germline. Trimming removed 4 bases from V and 1 base from J, with 12 bases in between. The CDR3 is made up of 15 amino acids. The CDR3 DNA is TGCGCCAGCAGCGCCATACAGGGATCCTACAATGAGCAGTTCTTC. Translated, it gives CASSAIQGSYNEQFF.

This clonotype came up a few times. The chain links TRBV5-1 to TRBJ1-4; D possibly corresponds to TRBD1 (6 bases). This CDR3 is 18 amino acids long. The germline gives CDR1 SGHRS, CDR2 YFSETQ. Trimming removed 1 base at V and 1 base at J, with 17 bases between. CDR3 loop: CASSLPSSADRTNEKLFF. CDR3 DNA sequence: TGCGCCAGCAGCTTGCCATCATCCGCGGACAGAACTAATGAAAAACTGTTTTTT.

The table lists this clonotype with many counts. The CDR3, as DNA: TGTGCCAGCAGTTATCACTGGGGGGCAAGGTCCTACGAGCAGTACTTC. The encoded protein is CASSYHWGARSYEQYF. The chain links TRBV28 to TRBJ2-7; D possibly matches TRBD1 or TRBD2 (6 bases each). The CDR3 is made up of 16 amino acids. Between the trimmed V and J ends, which lost 4 bases and 1 base, there was a span of 17 bases. Germline V CDR1 and CDR2: MDHEN, SYDVKM.

The chain employs TRBV5-6 and TRBJ2-1, with 7 bases fitting TRBD2. Germline V gives CDR1 SGHDT, CDR2 YYEEEE. The CDR3 has 16 amino acids. With V trimmed by 0 bases and J by 9 bases, 12 bases remained unmatched. CDR3 amino acids: CASSLEWAGEPGEQFF. The CDR3 bases are TGTGCCAGCAGCTTGGAGTGGGCGGGAGAACCGGGTGAGCAGTTCTTC. Combining the CDR3 with reference TRBV5-6 and TRBJ2-1 gives the whole variable domain DAGVTQSPTHLIKTRGQQVTLRCSPKSGHDTVSWYQQALGQGPQFIFQYYEEEERQRGNFPDRFSGHQFPNYSSELNVNALLLGDSALYLCASSLEWAGEPGEQFFGPGTRLTVL.

There are a few counts of this clonotype. One end of the junction does not line up with germline, which may come from a read error. The chain combines TRBV4-2 with TRBJ1-1; a weak D match, TRBD1 (6 bases). The CDR3 consists of 15 residues. Germline loops: CDR1 LGHNA, CDR2 YNFKEQ. CDR3 in amino acids: CASSQGGATRTEAFF. The CDR3 nucleotides read TGTGCCAGCAGTCAAGGGGGGGCGACGAGGACTGAAGCTTTCTTT.

J is TRBJ1-2 and V is TRBV6-1, with D possibly TRBD1 on 5 matching bases. CDR1 MNHNS and CDR2 SASEGT come from the germline V gene. Trimming removed 5 bases at V and 0 bases at J, with 19 bases between. The CDR3 length is 17 residues. CDR3 residues: CASSWGRDGISNYGYTF. The CDR3 DNA follows: TGTGCCAGCAGTTGGGGGAGGGACGGAATCTCTAACTATGGCTACACCTTC.

Ten or more counts support this clonotype. V usage is TRBV20-1 and J usage is TRBJ1-5; D unclear. This CDR3 spans 13 amino acids. CDR1 and CDR2 (germline): DFQATT, SNEGSKA (reference sequence). V was shortened by 3 bases and J by 5 bases, with 11 bases between the two germline ends. CDR3 sequence: CSARRQKHQPQHF. DNA for the CDR3: TGCAGTGCTAGGCGTCAGAAGCATCAGCCCCAGCATTTT.

This clonotype came up many times. The chain uses TRBV7-2 and TRBJ2-3; no reliable D call. CDR1 and CDR2 (germline): SGHTA, FQGNSA. V shed 5 bases and J shed 8 bases, with 8 bases lying between them. The CDR3 has 11 residues. CDR3 in amino acids: CASSPLSTQYF. The CDR3 DNA is TGTGCCAGCAGCCCGCTAAGTACGCAGTATTTT.

This clonotype came up many times. The chain has TRBV28 and TRBJ1-1, with D possibly matching TRBD1 (6 bases). This CDR3 is built from 14 residues. V was trimmed by 1 base and J by 5 bases, leaving 11 bases between them. Germline V gene lookup returns CDR1 MDHEN and CDR2 SYDVKM. CDR3 protein: CASSLYGRGTEAFF. The CDR3 DNA follows: TGTGCCAGCAGTTTATACGGAAGGGGGACTGAAGCTTTCTTT.

This clonotype came up many times. The chain recombines TRBV7-2 with TRBJ2-1; 7 positions agree with TRBD2. Germline CDR1 SGHTA, CDR2 FQGNSA. The CDR3 has 15 residues. The V gene end was trimmed by 5 bases and the J gene end by 4 bases; junction bases not matched to a gene: 8. CDR3 in DNA: TGTGCCAGCAGCAGCGCTAGCGGAACTTACAATGAGCAGTTCTTC. Its protein product is CASSSASGTYNEQFF.

Ten or more counts support this clonotype. The chain couples TRBV30 to TRBJ2-7; TRBD2 matches at 12 bases. The CDR3 is 15 residues long. Germline V gene sequence: CDR1 GTSNPN, CDR2 SVGIG (reference sequence). V trimming: 3 bases; J trimming: 2 bases; junction bases outside the gene matches: 5. CDR3 amino acids: CAWRPLAGGPYEQYF. The CDR3 DNA sequence: TGTGCCTGGAGGCCCCTAGCGGGAGGGCCCTACGAGCAGTACTTC.

Details on this clonotype: A much larger clone is a single base away; this may be a read error. This chain uses TRBV7-9 with TRBJ2-7, with D tentatively TRBD1 (5 bases). The CDR3 loop spans 13 amino acids. Germline CDR1 reads SEHNR; CDR2 reads FQNEAQ (reference sequence). Written as DNA, the CDR3 is TGTGCCGGCAGCTTGTTGACAGACTACGAGCAGTACTTC. Protein: CAGSLLTDYEQYF. Drawing the rest from reference TRBV7-9 and TRBJ2-7, the complete variable domain is DTGVSQNPRHKITKRGQNVTFRCDPISEHNRLYWYRQTLGQGPEFLTYFQNEAQLEKSRLLSDRFSAERPKGSFSTLEIQRTEQGDSAMYLCAGSLLTDYEQYFGPGTRLTVT.

The chain joins TRBV24-1 to TRBJ1-5; D is ambiguous. Trimming pared 9 bases from V and 15 bases from J, leaving 44 bases between. Germline-derived CDR1 and CDR2 are KGHDR and SFDVKD. This CDR3 has 20 residues. The CDR3, as DNA: TGTGCCACCCCTTTCCTGTTTCAGCGGGCATGGAGGTATAGCAATCAGTCCCGGCATTTT. This sequence encodes CATPFLFQRAWRYSNQSRHF.

This clonotype was seen ten or more times. V usage is TRBV7-3 and J usage is TRBJ2-7, with 9 bases fitting TRBD1. The CDR3 runs 15 residues. Germline V gene lookup returns CDR1 SGHTA and CDR2 FQGTGA. V lost 1 base to trimming and J lost 4 bases; unmatched junction nucleotides: 5. CDR3 region: CASSLRSGTGYEQYF. The CDR3 nucleotides read TGTGCCAGCAGCTTAAGGTCCGGGACAGGGTACGAGCAGTACTTC.

This chain connects TRBV3-1 to TRBJ2-3; a weak D match, TRBD2 (6 bases). V gave up 5 bases and J gave up 2 bases, with 17 bases separating them. CDR1 and CDR2 (germline): LGHDT, YNNKEL (reference sequence). This CDR3 region has 16 residues. The CDR3 DNA follows: TGTGCCAGCAGCGCCTTGGGGGGAGTCCCCACAGATACGCAGTATTTT. It encodes CASSALGGVPTDTQYF.

This clonotype was observed a single time. The DNA for the CDR3 is TGCGCCAGCAGCTACGGCCCTAGCGGGAACCAAGAGACCCAGTACTTC. Amino acids: CASSYGPSGNQETQYF. The chain carries TRBV5-1 and TRBJ2-5; TRBD2 matches at 9 bases. Germline CDR1 SGHRS, CDR2 YFSETQ. V trimming: 3 bases; J trimming: 0 bases; junction bases outside the gene matches: 6. The CDR3 contains 16 residues.

A few counts support this clonotype. The J gene is TRBJ1-3, the V gene TRBV4-3, with TRBD1 matching 8 bases. Germline CDR1 and CDR2: LGHNA and YSLEER. The ends lost 1 base at V and 4 bases at J; junction bases unmatched: 15. The CDR3 runs to 19 residues. CDR3 bases: TGCGCCAGCAGCCAAGCAGGGGGCGAGCTTATCCGGGGAGGAAACACCATATATTTT. It translates to CASSQAGGELIRGGNTIYF.